Listed below are T cell receptor beta chains from one sample, sequenced in a study of T cell repertoires in cytomegalovirus infection. Their antigens are not known. TCRdb reprocessed the reads via MiXCR and lists one record per CDR3 protein. Of 700,000 to 900,000 distinct CDR3 sequences listed, 25% to 35% are singletons. Sequenced here: cultured CD8+ T cells from PBMCs, sampled from culture after CMV antigen stimulation. These receptors came from a human donor in good health (CMV status not recorded). Some clones in this sample may be carry-over from other donors' samples. Each CDR3 is given with its conserved first and last residue. A D gene is named only where the DNA matches it firmly. Not every row has a clone size; where given, it reads once, few, many or a size class.

clone size: NA
D gene: NA
V gene: TRBV7-8
J gene: TRBJ2-1
CDR3 DNA: TGTGCCAGCAACTTAGCGCCTTCAGGTCGGTACAATGAGCAGTTCTTC
CDR3 protein: CASNLAPSGRYNEQFF

clone size: NA
D gene: NA
V gene: TRBV7-2
J gene: TRBJ1-2
CDR3 DNA: TGTGCCAGCAGCTTAGGTTTTTCGACTTTCTATGGCTACACCTTC
CDR3 protein: CASSLGFSTFYGYTF

clone size: NA
D gene: NA
V gene: TRBV7-8
J gene: TRBJ1-2
CDR3 DNA: TGTGCCAGCAGCTTAGGCGGGGTGAAAGGCTACACCTTC
CDR3 protein: CASSLGGVKGYTF

clone size: NA
D gene: NA
V gene: TRBV5-6
J gene: TRBJ2-7
CDR3 DNA: TGTGCCAGCAGCTGGAGCTCAGAGCAGTACTTC
CDR3 protein: CASSWSSEQYF

clone size: few
D gene: NA
V gene: TRBV6-5
J gene: TRBJ2-5
CDR3 DNA: TGTGCCAGCACCCCCTTCGGGGGCCTCCAAGAGACCCAGTACTTC
CDR3 protein: CASTPFGGLQETQYF

clone size: NA
D gene: NA
V gene: TRBV6-1
J gene: TRBJ1-4
CDR3 DNA: TGTGCCAGCAGTCAAGGGGGGAGAGGTGAAAAACTGTTTTTT
CDR3 protein: CASSQGGRGEKLFF

clone size: few
D gene: TRBD1
V gene: TRBV7-6
J gene: TRBJ2-2
CDR3 DNA: TGTGCCAGCGGCACAGGGGCCTACACCGGGGAGCTGTTTTTT
CDR3 protein: CASGTGAYTGELFF

clone size: NA
D gene: TRBD2
V gene: TRBV6-5
J gene: TRBJ2-5
CDR3 DNA: TGTGCCAGCAGCCACGGACTAGCGGGGGGGGAAGAGACCCAGTACTTC
CDR3 protein: CASSHGLAGGEETQYF

clone size: NA
D gene: NA
V gene: TRBV7-9
J gene: TRBJ2-1
CDR3 DNA: TGTGCCAGCGGTCACGGGTGGGGTGGTGAGCAGTTCTTC
CDR3 protein: CASGHGWGGEQFF

clone size: NA
D gene: TRBD1
V gene: TRBV11-2
J gene: TRBJ2-2
CDR3 DNA: TGTGCCAGCAGCTTAGATTGGGTACAGGGGGCCAGCGGGGAGCTGTTTTTT
CDR3 protein: CASSLDWVQGASGELFF

clone size: few
D gene: TRBD1
V gene: TRBV7-8
J gene: TRBJ2-1
CDR3 DNA: TGTGCCAGCAGCATAACCGGAGCAGGGGGCAATGAGCAGTTCTTC
CDR3 protein: CASSITGAGGNEQFF

clone size: many
D gene: TRBD2
V gene: TRBV4-1
J gene: TRBJ2-5
CDR3 DNA: TGCGCCAGCAGCCTCTTAGCCGGGAGCGGGGGGGCCGAGACCCAGTACTTC
CDR3 protein: CASSLLAGSGGAETQYF

clone size: many
D gene: NA
V gene: TRBV7-2
J gene: TRBJ1-1
CDR3 DNA: TGTGCCAGCAGCTTATTTCCCGGGGGGGTGAACACTGAAGCTTTCTTT
CDR3 protein: CASSLFPGGVNTEAFF

clone size: few
D gene: TRBD2
V gene: TRBV12-3/TRBV12-4
J gene: TRBJ2-1
CDR3 DNA: TGTGCCAGCAGTTTTATCGGGGGAATACTAGCGGGGTTCGAGTACAATGAGCAGTTCTTC
CDR3 protein: CASSFIGGILAGFEYNEQFF

clone size: NA
D gene: NA
V gene: TRBV2
J gene: TRBJ2-7
CDR3 DNA: TGTGCCAGCAGTGTCGCCAGGATAAATATTAATTCCTACGAGCAGTACTTC
CDR3 protein: CASSVARININSYEQYF

clone size: NA
D gene: NA
V gene: TRBV18
J gene: TRBJ2-7
CDR3 DNA: TGTGCCAGCTCACGCGGATTAGGGGGAAACGAGCAGTACTTC
CDR3 protein: CASSRGLGGNEQYF

clone size: few
D gene: NA
V gene: TRBV27
J gene: TRBJ1-1
CDR3 DNA: TGTGCCAGCAGTTTACCTTCTCGACACGAAGCTTTCTTT
CDR3 protein: CASSLPSRHEAFF

clone size: NA
D gene: TRBD2
V gene: TRBV7-9
J gene: TRBJ2-1
CDR3 DNA: TGTGCCAGCAGCGGGACTAGCGGGGGCATACCCTACAATGAGCAGTTCTTC
CDR3 protein: CASSGTSGGIPYNEQFF

clone size: NA
D gene: NA
V gene: TRBV6-1
J gene: TRBJ1-1
CDR3 DNA: TGTGCCAGCAGTGAATGGGTGAACACTGAAGCTTTCTTT
CDR3 protein: CASSEWVNTEAFF

clone size: few
D gene: NA
V gene: TRBV6-1
J gene: TRBJ1-2
CDR3 DNA: TGTGCCAGCAGTGAATCAAAAGGCTATGGCTACACCTTC
CDR3 protein: CASSESKGYGYTF

clone size: NA
D gene: NA
V gene: TRBV4-3
J gene: TRBJ1-1
CDR3 DNA: TGCGCCAGCAGCTTAGGGTGGTCAATGAACACTGAAGCTTTCTTT
CDR3 protein: CASSLGWSMNTEAFF

clone size: NA
D gene: NA
V gene: TRBV27
J gene: TRBJ2-3
CDR3 DNA: TGTGCCAGCAGTTTCGGCCTGGGTACGCAGTATTTT
CDR3 protein: CASSFGLGTQYF

clone size: NA
D gene: NA
V gene: TRBV13
J gene: TRBJ2-5
CDR3 DNA: TGTGCCAGCAGCTTGGGGGAGGAGGGTGAAGAGACCCAGTACTTC
CDR3 protein: CASSLGEEGEETQYF

clone size: NA
D gene: NA
V gene: TRBV12-3/TRBV12-4
J gene: TRBJ2-1
CDR3 DNA: TGTGCCAGCAGTTTAGAGGGGGGGGAGAATGAGCAGTTCTTC
CDR3 protein: CASSLEGGENEQFF